This TCR beta chain was obtained from a study of sequential checkpoint blockade in melanoma. On the study more broadly: Maintenance nivolumab came after either treatment sequence.

Trimming at V came to 5 bases and at J to 6 bases, leaving 16 bases not matched to a gene. This CDR3 is built from 17 residues. Looked up from germline, CDR1 is SEHNR and CDR2 is FQNEAQ (reference sequence). Treatment described: randomized to nivolumab then ipilimumab (arm A) or the reverse (arm B). PBMC sorting kept live CD3+CD8+ cells without CD19 or CD56. Profiled with immunoSEQ multiplex PCR; TCRdb holds only in-frame clones, not every one. The table includes 8,500 to 10,000 clones, less than 75% detected once. The rearrangement joins TRBV7-9 to TRBJ2-5, with TRBD2 identical over 9 bases. This specimen consisted of CD8+ T cells sorted from blood (inferred from file names), obtained from a patient given nivolumab and ipilimumab in sequence. This sequence originates from a human donor with melanoma. In nucleotides, the CDR3 is TGTGCCAGCAGCCCGCCCCGACCGGCGGGAGGGAGGAAGACCCAGTACTTC. Its translation is CASSPPRPAGGRKTQYF. Combining the CDR3 with reference TRBV7-9 and TRBJ2-5 gives the whole variable domain DTGVSQNPRHKITKRGQNVTFRCDPISEHNRLYWYRQTLGQGPEFLTYFQNEAQLEKSRLLSDRFSAERPKGSFSTLEIQRTEQGDSAMYLCASSPPRPAGGRKTQYFGPGTRLLVL.